A selection of T cell receptor beta chains follows, all from one sample in a study of blood T cell repertoires in COVID-19. This table comes from immunoSEQ multiplex PCR, and its TCRdb copy is limited to in-frame clones, with some not included. The sample contains 350,000 or so clones, 70% to 90% of which appear only once. Specimen: PBMCs or T cells enriched from blood (not recorded which). All receptors come from a woman aged 40 to 55 with acute COVID-19. Both conserved end residues are part of each CDR3. A D gene is named only where the DNA matches it firmly. Clone size is stated in some rows and not others, as once, few, many or a class when expanded.

v_gene,d_gene,j_gene,abundance,CDR3nt,CDR3aa
TRBV28,-,TRBJ1-5,-,TGTGCCAGCACCCAAAGCGGCCAGAATCAGCCCCAGCATTTT,CASTQSGQNQPQHF
TRBV4-2,-,TRBJ1-1,once,TGTGCCAGCAGCCACCACGACAGCTTGAACACTGAAGCTTTCTTT,CASSHHDSLNTEAFF
TRBV4-2,-,TRBJ1-2,-,TGTGCCAGCAGCCAAGGCAGAGACAGGCCCTTTAACTATGGCTACACCTTC,CASSQGRDRPFNYGYTF
TRBV7-8,TRBD2,TRBJ2-1,-,TGTGCCAGCAGCTTAGAGGCTAGCGGGGGGATTTACAATGAGCAGTTCTTC,CASSLEASGGIYNEQFF
TRBV9,-,TRBJ2-2,-,TGTGCCAGCAGCGTAGGGGGCGGGACTTACACCGGGGAGCTGTTTTTT,CASSVGGGTYTGELFF
TRBV21-1,-,TRBJ1-4,few,TGTGCCAGCAGCAAGGGGTTATCGCGGATGATGGGGCCATCTCCTAATGAAAAACTGTTTTTT,CASSKGLSRMMGPSPNEKLFF
TRBV6-5,TRBD1,TRBJ1-2,once,TGTGCCAGCAGTTACTCAAGGACAGGGGCTGGCTACACCTTC,CASSYSRTGAGYTF
TRBV5-4,TRBD1,TRBJ2-2,-,TGTGCCAGCAGCCCCCTTCCGGGACAGGTATACACCGGGGAGCTGTTTTTT,CASSPLPGQVYTGELFF
TRBV5-6,-,TRBJ1-6,-,TGTGCCAGCAGCTTTAGACTAGATAATTCACCCCTCCACTTT,CASSFRLDNSPLHF
TRBV14,-,TRBJ1-2,once,TGTGCCAGCAGCCAAGAAGCGGGGGGCTATGGCTACACCTTC,CASSQEAGGYGYTF
TRBV9,-,TRBJ2-7,-,TGTGCCAGCAGCGTATTGGAGTATAGCTACGAGCAGTACTTC,CASSVLEYSYEQYF
TRBV18,-,TRBJ2-3,-,TGTGCCAGCTCATATAGCACAGATACGCAGTATTTT,CASSYSTDTQYF
TRBV5-1,TRBD2,TRBJ2-7,-,TGCGCCAGCAGCTTGGAACCGGGGGGCGAGCAGTACTTC,CASSLEPGGEQYF
TRBV13,TRBD2,TRBJ2-4,-,TGTGCCAGCAGCTCACGGGGACTAGCCATTCAGTACTTC,CASSSRGLAIQYF
TRBV19,-,TRBJ1-2,-,TGTGCCAGTAGTATTGTGGCAGCTAACTATGGCTACACCTTC,CASSIVAANYGYTF
TRBV7-2,TRBD2,TRBJ2-1,-,TGTGCCAGCAGCGCCCTAGCGGGGACCTACAATGAGCAGTTCTTC,CASSALAGTYNEQFF
TRBV2,-,TRBJ1-2,-,TGTGCCAGCAGTGCTCGACAGGCACTTAACTATGGCTACACCTTC,CASSARQALNYGYTF
TRBV30,-,TRBJ1-5,-,TGTGCCTGGAGTGTACGGGACTATTATAGCAATCAGCCCCAGCATTTT,CAWSVRDYYSNQPQHF
TRBV10-3,-,TRBJ2-7,once,TGTGCCATCAGTGAGTCAAGGGGCCCCATACCGTACGAGCAGTACTTC,CAISESRGPIPYEQYF
TRBV2,-,TRBJ1-4,-,TGTGCCAGCAGTGAACAGGGGCGGATTAGTGAAAAACTGTTTTTT,CASSEQGRISEKLFF
TRBV7-9,TRBD2,TRBJ2-1,-,TGTGCCAGCAGCTTAGGGGAGACTAGCGGGAACTACAATGAGCAGTTCTTC,CASSLGETSGNYNEQFF
TRBV6-5,TRBD1,TRBJ2-1,-,TGTGCCAGCAGTTACTCTCCAGGGGGTGCCTACAATGAGCAGTTCTTC,CASSYSPGGAYNEQFF
TRBV6-5,-,TRBJ1-1,-,TGTGCCAGCAGGAACCGTGAGAGCACTGAAGCTTTCTTT,CASRNRESTEAFF
TRBV7-3,TRBD2,TRBJ2-3,-,TGTGCCAGCAGCTTAAGAGCTTCGGTAGCGGGGGGGCAGGGCACAGATACGCAGTATTTT,CASSLRASVAGGQGTDTQYF
TRBV5-6,TRBD1,TRBJ1-2,-,TGTGCCAGCAGCTTGGATAGGAGGCGGACAGGGGACTATGGCTACACCTTC,CASSLDRRRTGDYGYTF
TRBV4-2,TRBD1,TRBJ2-1,-,TGTGCCAGCACTCCAGGGGGCAAGTCCTACAATGAGCAGTTCTTC,CASTPGGKSYNEQFF
TRBV19,TRBD2,TRBJ2-1,-,TGTGCCAGTAGTATAGGCGGGAGGGCCCTCAATGAGCAGTTCTTC,CASSIGGRALNEQFF
TRBV27,TRBD1,TRBJ1-2,-,TGTGCCAGCAGTTTCTCATCAGGGGGGTCGGGTATAGGCTACACCTTC,CASSFSSGGSGIGYTF
TRBV21-1,-,TRBJ1-1,-,TGTGCCAGCAGCAGGGACAGGCGGAACACTGAAGCTTTCTTT,CASSRDRRNTEAFF
TRBV28,-,TRBJ2-7,few,TGTGCCAGCAGTCCATTACGACAAGGGGCCTACGAGCAGTACTTC,CASSPLRQGAYEQYF
TRBV19,-,TRBJ2-3,-,TGTGCCAGTAGGACAGGTCTCCTGAGCACAGATACGCAGTATTTT,CASRTGLLSTDTQYF
TRBV7-2,-,TRBJ2-2,-,TGTGCCAGCAGCTTAGTGTACAGCGGCGGGGAGCTGTTTTTT,CASSLVYSGGELFF
TRBV2,-,TRBJ1-4,-,TGTGCCAGCAGTGACTCTTCCCCGGGGATTAATGAAAAACTGTTTTTT,CASSDSSPGINEKLFF
TRBV3-1/TRBV3-2,TRBD1,TRBJ1-2,-,TGTGCCAGCAGCCCTCGCGGACAGGGGGTGGGCTATGGCTACACCTTC,CASSPRGQGVGYGYTF
TRBV5-5,TRBD1,TRBJ2-7,once,TGTGCCAGCAGGACAGCGACAGGGGGCGCCTACGAGCAGTACTTC,CASRTATGGAYEQYF
TRBV6-1,TRBD1,TRBJ1-4,-,TGTGCCAGCAGTGACCTCTCTGACAGGGTCGGAGAAAAACTGTTTTTT,CASSDLSDRVGEKLFF
TRBV4-2,TRBD1,TRBJ1-3,-,TGTGCCAGCAGCCAAGGAATGGGACAGGGATCTGGAAACACCATATATTTT,CASSQGMGQGSGNTIYF
TRBV29-1,-,TRBJ2-2,-,TGCAGCGATGGGGGGAACCCTCTAAACACCGGGGAGCTGTTTTTT,CSDGGNPLNTGELFF
TRBV5-1,TRBD1,TRBJ2-1,-,TGCGCCAGCAGCTTGGATTATCGGGACAGGGGCAATGAGCAGTTCTTC,CASSLDYRDRGNEQFF
TRBV6-2/TRBV6-3,TRBD1,TRBJ1-1,-,TGTGCCAGCAGTTACCCGACCGGGACAGGGGAGCAAGCTTTCTTT,CASSYPTGTGEQAFF
TRBV5-4,TRBD1,TRBJ1-1,-,TGTGCCAGCAGCTCACAGGGGGCGGACACTGAAGCTTTCTTT,CASSSQGADTEAFF
TRBV18,-,TRBJ1-5,-,TGTGCCAGCTCACCAAGCATAGATCAGCCCCAGCATTTT,CASSPSIDQPQHF
TRBV4-2,TRBD1,TRBJ1-6,-,TGTGCCAGCAGCCAAGGGGACAGGAAAGGTTCACCCCTCCACTTT,CASSQGDRKGSPLHF
TRBV4-2,-,TRBJ1-3,-,TGTGCCAGCAGCCAAGATCTACCCCGCTCTGGAAACACCATATATTTT,CASSQDLPRSGNTIYF
TRBV7-2,-,TRBJ1-6,once,TGTGCCAGCACCGCCCGGGGACTCTATAATTCACCCCTCCACTTT,CASTARGLYNSPLHF
TRBV6-5,-,TRBJ1-5,-,TGTGCCAGCAGCCTAAGTCAGCCCCAGCATTTT,CASSLSQPQHF
TRBV19,-,TRBJ1-1,-,TGTGCCAGTAGTATAGTTGAGGGTGGGCCTGAAGCTTTCTTT,CASSIVEGGPEAFF